Each of the 9 T cell receptor beta chains below was sequenced from the same sample in a study of cytomegalovirus exposure and HLA in healthy donors. Use of 60 Vbeta and 13 Jbeta primers characterized the PCR. Produced via immunoSEQ multiplex PCR; TCRdb's table is partial and in-frame only. The sample carries over 150,000 clones, 70% to 75% recorded once. The source material was PBMCs. The receptors stem from a man under 40 in good health and CMV-seropositive.

This sequence joins TRBV6-5 and TRBJ2-5; TRBD2 agrees at 10 bases. The end of the DNA aligns better with TRBJ2-7, so the J call may be wrong. The CDR3 is 16 amino acids. The germline V gene encodes CDR1 MNHEY and CDR2 SVGAGI. This CDR3 is CASSSTSGALPYEQYF. The CDR3 DNA reads TGTGCCAGCAGTTCAACTAGCGGGGCCCTCCCATACGAGCAGTACTTC.

This sequence joins TRBV19 and TRBJ1-1; 9 bases match TRBD1. The V and J ends lost 7 bases and 2 bases, in that order; junction bases with no gene match: 14. This CDR3 spans 17 amino acids. The germline V gene encodes CDR1 LNHDA and CDR2 SQIVND (reference sequence). CDR3 in amino acids: CASTHRRGQGKNTEAFF. The CDR3 nucleotides are TGTGCCAGTACCCACCGGCGGGGACAGGGAAAAAACACTGAAGCTTTCTTT.

The rearrangement joins TRBV6-5 to TRBJ2-5; D uncertain. Germline CDR1 and CDR2: MNHEY and SVGAGI. The length of the CDR3 is 12 residues. With 5 bases removed from V and 5 bases from J, the gap between germline ends came to 9 bases. CDR3 region: CASSSTLETQYF. The CDR3 region has the DNA TGTGCCAGCAGTAGCACTCTGGAGACCCAGTACTTC.

The chain combines TRBV30 with TRBJ1-5; D remains unclear. Per the germline V gene, CDR1 is GTSNPN and CDR2 is SVGIG (reference sequence). Trimming pared 2 bases from V and 5 bases from J, leaving 10 bases between. The CDR3 totals 13 residues. In DNA form, the CDR3 reads TGTGCCTGGAGTCTAGCCTCGTATCAGCCCCAGCATTTT. It is translated as CAWSLASYQPQHF.

The chain has TRBV7-2 and TRBJ2-3; 11 bases fit TRBD1. V lost 4 bases and J lost 1; bases outside the gene matches: 4. In germline, CDR1 is SGHTA, CDR2 FQGNSA. The CDR3 is made up of 16 amino acids. The CDR3 DNA reads as TGTGCCAGCAGCTCAAGGACAGGGGGCGGCACAGATACGCAGTATTTT. As protein: CASSSRTGGGTDTQYF.

There are a few counts of this clone. The chain has TRBV9 and TRBJ1-1, with 7 bases that match TRBD1. In germline, CDR1 is SGDLS, CDR2 YYNGEE. V gave up 4 bases and J gave up 1 base; unmatched junction bases: 4. The CDR3 spans 14 residues. The CDR3 spells CASSRRQGNTEAFF. The CDR3 bases are TGTGCCAGCAGCCGTAGACAGGGGAACACTGAAGCTTTCTTT.

V usage is TRBV25-1 and J usage is TRBJ2-7, with 8 bases identical to TRBD1. CDR1 MGHDK and CDR2 SYGVNS come from the germline V gene. Trimming removed 4 bases from V and 4 bases from J; junction bases left unmatched: 9. This CDR3 comprises 15 residues. Written as DNA, the CDR3 is TGTGCCAGCAGTGTCCGGGACAGGTTTGGGTACGAGCAGTACTTC. This gives the protein CASSVRDRFGYEQYF.

V is TRBV2 and J is TRBJ2-5, with 7 nucleotides matching TRBD2. J lost 2 bases, V lost 3 bases, and 3 bases had no gene match. CDR3 length: 14 residues. Germline V gene lookup returns CDR1 SNHLY and CDR2 FYNNEI. This CDR3 is CASSDQRGQETQYF. The CDR3 DNA follows: TGTGCCAGCAGTGATCAGCGGGGACAAGAGACCCAGTACTTC.

The chain uses TRBV5-8 and TRBJ2-5, with D possibly being TRBD1 (6 bases). Trimming left V 3 bases short and J 7 bases short, with 19 bases between. Germline lookup yields CDR1 SGHTS and CDR2 YDEGEE. There are 15 residues in the CDR3. CDR3: CASSSGTQLRGTQYF. DNA of the CDR3: TGTGCCAGCAGCTCGGGGACACAGCTCCGGGGGACCCAGTACTTC.